This TCR beta chain was documented in a study of shared clonotypes between healthy human individuals. Here immunoSEQ multiplex PCR was the method, and the copy in TCRdb shows in-frame clones only, minus some. The sample lists approximately 2,300,000 clones; roughly 92% were seen once. All of the donors resided in Nashville, Tennessee, and each was a Caucasian adult. CD4+ cells were split into CD45RA+ naive and CD45RA-negative memory subsets. In the case of this clone: As yet, its antigen is unknown.

After removal of 4 bases from V and 5 bases from J, the junction contained 5 bases not matched to a gene. The length of the CDR3 is 15 residues. CDR1 and CDR2 (germline): MGHRA, YSYEKL. The study's findings and limits: Non-shared clonotypes displayed generation probabilities falling below those of clonotypes present in all four donors. Naive subsets generally exceeded memory subsets in estimated richness.

Sequenced: naive CD4+ T cells from PBMCs. Documented subset: CD45RA+ positively selected. The chain is built from TRBV4-1 and TRBJ2-5; 12 bases map to TRBD2. The sequence derives from a man younger than 30 in good health. Some clones in this sample may be carry-over from other donors' samples. The CDR3 loop reads CASSPSGREGETQYF. The CDR3 DNA sequence: TGCGCCAGCAGCCCTAGCGGGAGGGAGGGGGAGACCCAGTACTTC.